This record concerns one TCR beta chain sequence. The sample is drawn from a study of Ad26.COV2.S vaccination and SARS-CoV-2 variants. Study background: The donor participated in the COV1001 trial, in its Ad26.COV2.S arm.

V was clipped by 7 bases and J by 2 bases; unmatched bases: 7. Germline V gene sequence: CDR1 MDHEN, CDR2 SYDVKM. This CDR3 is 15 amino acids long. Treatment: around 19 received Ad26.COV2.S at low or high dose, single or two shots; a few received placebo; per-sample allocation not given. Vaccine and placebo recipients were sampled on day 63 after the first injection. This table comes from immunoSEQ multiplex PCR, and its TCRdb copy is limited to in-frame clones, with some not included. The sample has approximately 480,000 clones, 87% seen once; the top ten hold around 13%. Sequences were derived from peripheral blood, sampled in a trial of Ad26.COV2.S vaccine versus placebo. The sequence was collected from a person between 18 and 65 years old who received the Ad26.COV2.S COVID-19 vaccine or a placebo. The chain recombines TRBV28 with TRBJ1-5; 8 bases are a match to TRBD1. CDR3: CASKKTGVRNQPQHF. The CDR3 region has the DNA TGTGCCAGCAAAAAGACAGGGGTGCGCAATCAGCCCCAGCATTTT.